Listed here are 17 T cell receptor beta chains from one sample, sequenced in a study of human CD4 T cells and Enterobacteriaceae. All CD4+ cells other than CD45RA+CCR7+CD95- naive cells were sorted as memory, over 95% pure. TCRdb's table, derived via immunoSEQ multiplex PCR, lists solely in-frame clones and lacks some. The sample has about 29,000 clones; 70% to 85% are singletons. The sequencing input was memory CD4+ T cells from blood. The receptor set was obtained from a human donor in good health.

The CDR3 region has the DNA TGTGCCAGCAGCCCTTCGGCGGGCGGCAGTGATGAGCAGTTCTTC. Translated: CASSPSAGGSDEQFF. V is TRBV9 and J is TRBJ2-1; D might be TRBD2 (5 bases). Germline lookup yields CDR1 SGDLS and CDR2 YYNGEE. The CDR3 is 15 amino acids. V lost 4 bases, J lost 8 bases, and 19 bases lay in between.

This clone was found once. This rearrangement joins TRBV11-2 to TRBJ2-7, with D possibly being TRBD1 (5 bases). Germline loops: CDR1 SGHAT, CDR2 FQNNGV. The CDR3 contains 14 residues. The V end was cut by 4 bases, the J end by 3 bases, with 13 bases between. The CDR3 is CASSSPDRRYEQYF. CDR3 DNA sequence: TGTGCCAGCAGCTCGCCCGACAGACGCTACGAGCAGTACTTC.

V and J are TRBV11-2 and TRBJ2-2; D is uncertain. The CDR3 sequence is 15 residues long. Trimming left V 2 bases short and J 5 bases short, with 12 bases between. Per the germline V gene, CDR1 is SGHAT and CDR2 is FQNNGV. CDR3 in DNA: TGTGCCAGCAGCTTAAATAGACCCCCAACCGGGGAGCTGTTTTTT. Translation: CASSLNRPPTGELFF.

This sequence joins TRBV5-4 and TRBJ1-4; 9 bases are shared with TRBD1. CDR1 SGHNT and CDR2 YYREEE come from the germline V gene (reference sequence). The CDR3 is made up of 16 amino acids. V lost 0 bases to trimming and J lost 4 bases; unmatched junction nucleotides: 4. Here the CDR3 DNA reads TGTGCCAGCAGCTTGGGGGACAGGGCGATTAATGAAAAACTGTTTTTT. This sequence encodes CASSLGDRAINEKLFF. The variable domain in full, with the rest retrieved from reference TRBV5-4 and TRBJ1-4, is ETGVTQSPTHLIKTRGQQVTLRCSSQSGHNTVSWYQQALGQGPQFIFQYYREEENGRGNFPPRFSGLQFPNYSSELNVNALELDDSALYLCASSLGDRAINEKLFFGSGTQLSVL.

The chain has TRBV6-1 and TRBJ1-5; D is uncertain. CDR3 length: 13 amino acids. The germline CDR1 and CDR2 sequences are MNHNS and SASEGT. V was clipped by 8 bases and J by 0 bases, with 8 bases between them. CDR3 loop: CASQQNSNQPQHF. The DNA of the CDR3 is TGTGCCAGCCAGCAGAATAGCAATCAGCCCCAGCATTTT.

The genes are TRBV18 and TRBJ2-1; TRBD1 agrees at 7 bases. CDR3 length: 14 amino acids. The germline gives CDR1 KGHSH, CDR2 LQKENI. V gave up 6 bases and J gave up 4 bases; unmatched junction bases: 6. This CDR3 is CASSFPGQYNEQFF. As DNA, the CDR3 is TGTGCCAGCTCGTTTCCGGGACAGTACAATGAGCAGTTCTTC.

This rearrangement joins TRBV5-1 to TRBJ2-7, with D hard to call. Germline V lookup: CDR1 SGHRS, CDR2 YFSETQ. V shed 4 bases and J shed 0 bases, with 11 bases lying between them. The CDR3 extends over 14 amino acids. This chain's CDR3 is CASSPRSDSYEQYF. The CDR3 bases are TGCGCCAGCAGCCCGAGGTCCGACTCCTACGAGCAGTACTTC.

A single count supports this clone. This CDR3 is CASSWTGSNYGYTF. Written as DNA, the CDR3 is TGTGCCAGCAGTTGGACAGGGAGTAACTATGGCTACACCTTC. The chain uses TRBV6-6 and TRBJ1-2; 8 bases agree with TRBD1. CDR1 is MNHNY and CDR2 is SVGAGI in the germline V gene (reference sequence). After removal of 4 bases from V and 1 base from J, the junction contained 2 bases not matched to a gene. The CDR3 runs 14 residues.

For the CDR3, the DNA is TGCGCCAGCAGGCTTGGACTAGCGGTAGGGTACCAAGAGACCCAGTACTTC. Encoded protein: CASRLGLAVGYQETQYF. The rearrangement joins TRBV5-1 to TRBJ2-5; 10 bases map to TRBD2. The CDR3 loop spans 17 amino acids. V lost 5 bases, J lost 0 bases, and 10 bases stayed unmatched. CDR1 is SGHRS, CDR2 YFSETQ, per germline.

The CDR3 region is CAWSVAGQGRRTEAFF. CDR3 DNA: TGTGCCTGGAGTGTAGCGGGACAGGGGAGGAGAACTGAAGCTTTCTTT. V and J are TRBV30 and TRBJ1-1, with 10 bases matching TRBD1. The CDR3 contains 16 residues. CDR1 and CDR2 (germline): GTSNPN, SVGIG (reference sequence). Germline trimming cut 0 bases from V and 5 bases from J; bases unmatched to any gene: 9.

The table lists this clone with a count of one. The chain combines TRBV27 with TRBJ2-1, with a tentative D call TRBD2 (7 bases). The CDR3 length is 15 residues. V lost 6 bases, J lost 5 bases, and 17 bases lay in between. Per germline, CDR1 MNHEY and CDR2 SMNVEV (reference sequence). The CDR3 loop reads CASRGGASGDNEQFF. CDR3 nucleotide sequence: TGTGCCAGCAGGGGGGGGGCTAGCGGAGACAATGAGCAGTTCTTC.

This clone was seen more than once but under ten times. The rearrangement uses TRBV9 and TRBJ1-3; D not certain. Trimming stripped 0 bases from V and 0 bases from J, with 7 bases between. The V gene's germline CDR1 is SGDLS and CDR2 YYNGEE. The CDR3 runs to 15 residues. CDR3 loop: CASSVDVASGNTIYF. CDR3 DNA sequence: TGTGCCAGCAGCGTAGACGTAGCCTCTGGAAACACCATATATTTT.

This chain links TRBV5-4 with TRBJ2-1; D is undetermined. The CDR3 consists of 13 residues. In germline, CDR1 is SGHNT, CDR2 YYREEE (reference sequence). V dropped 4 bases and J dropped 6 bases, with 11 bases sitting between them. The CDR3 bases are TGTGCCAGCAGCCAGTCCGGTAGCAATGAGCAGTTCTTC. It specifies CASSQSGSNEQFF. The full variable domain, rest sourced from reference TRBV5-4 and TRBJ2-1, is ETGVTQSPTHLIKTRGQQVTLRCSSQSGHNTVSWYQQALGQGPQFIFQYYREEENGRGNFPPRFSGLQFPNYSSELNVNALELDDSALYLCASSQSGSNEQFFGPGTRLTVL.

This clone has just a few counts. CDR3 amino acids: CASSLTDGGQYF. The CDR3 DNA sequence: TGTGCCAGCAGCTTAACCGACGGTGGGCAGTATTTT. The chain uses TRBV7-8 and TRBJ2-3; D is uncertain. V gave up 2 bases and J gave up 11 bases, with 11 bases separating them. CDR1 SGHVS and CDR2 FQNEAQ come from the germline V gene. There are 12 residues in the CDR3.

This sequence joins TRBV11-2 and TRBJ2-7; D is uncertain. V lost 5 bases and J lost 0, with 2 bases in between. Germline V CDR1 and CDR2: SGHAT, FQNNGV. The CDR3 loop spans 11 amino acids. The DNA for the CDR3 is TGTGCCAGCAGCGACTCCTACGAGCAGTACTTC. Protein: CASSDSYEQYF.

The genes are TRBV19 and TRBJ2-4; TRBD1 aligns across 7 bases. CDR3 length: 15 residues. With 3 bases clipped from V and 5 bases from J, the junction kept 7 bases outside the gene matches. The germline V gene encodes CDR1 LNHDA and CDR2 SQIVND (reference sequence). CDR3 coding DNA: TGTGCCAGTAGTATGATACAGGGGTCCCAAAACATTCAGTACTTC. This codes for CASSMIQGSQNIQYF.

The chain recombines TRBV4-2 with TRBJ2-7; a possible D gene is TRBD2 (7 bases). V was shortened by 2 bases and J by 2 bases, with 16 bases between the two germline ends. The CDR3 has 16 amino acids. Per the germline V gene, CDR1 is LGHNA and CDR2 is YNFKEQ. CDR3 residues: CASSQQGTTFPYEQYF. The CDR3 DNA reads TGTGCCAGCAGCCAACAGGGGACTACCTTTCCCTACGAGCAGTACTTC.